In this sample, the clone carrying this TCR beta chain turned up once. The antigen is undetermined. Per the germline V gene, CDR1 is MNHEY and CDR2 is SMNVEV (reference sequence). This CDR3 region has 15 residues. Trimming cost V 5 bases and J 4 bases; bases outside gene matches: 11. The data were obtained in a study of blood T cells in healthy people across ages. Extraction yielded at least 5 micrograms of total RNA per sample. General observations from the study: Per million T cells, TCR beta diversity dropped about linearly as age rose.

Primers used in a second PCR of roughly 7 to 11 cycles were a sample-barcoded 5' primer and a J-beta primer mix. Every cDNA molecule bore a tag from a template-switch adaptor containing 12 random nucleotides. TCRdb independently ran MiXCR on the 5' RACE reads; one entry per CDR3 protein. The sample has about 1 million distinct CDR3 sequences; under 45% are singletons. The sample taken for sequencing was blood. This clonotype was obtained from a woman aged 60-75 years in good health. V is TRBV27 and J is TRBJ2-7; 7 bases are a match to TRBD1. Here the CDR3 reads CASSPHRGTKYEQYF. The CDR3 DNA reads as TGTGCCAGCAGTCCCCACAGGGGTACCAAGTACGAGCAGTACTTC.